These T cell receptor beta chains were read from a single sample in a study of T cells in Graves' hyperthyroidism and ophthalmopathy. TCRdb itself ran the multiplex PCR reads through MiXCR, one entry per CDR3 protein. In the table there are hundreds of thousands of distinct CDR3 sequences, under 15% of which are singletons. The material sequenced was blood. The source is a woman between 40 and 55 years old with Graves' ophthalmopathy. The CDR3 runs from the conserved cysteine through the conserved F or W. The size entry is marked missing in some rows and otherwise reads once, few, many or a size class.

>many|TRBV6-2/TRBV6-3|TRBJ1-1
CASKGQLNTEAFF
>once|TRBV11-2|TRBJ1-1
CASSLDLTIAFF
>many|TRBV18|TRBJ2-5
CASSPGERETQYF
>.|TRBV28|TRBJ2-7
CASTPVIALYEQYF
>.|TRBV29-1|TRBJ2-5
CSVEKGLAGETQYF
>few|TRBV12-5|TRBJ2-5
CASGDYPRGGQETQYF
>many|TRBV7-9|TRBJ1-1
CASSYPDRGNTEAFF
>many|TRBV7-8|TRBJ2-5
CASSLSVSETQYF
>many|TRBV6-1|TRBJ2-7
CASSSPQREGKYEQYF
>.|TRBV19|TRBJ1-1
CASEDRTNTEAFF
>many|TRBV18|TRBJ2-5
CASSPPGQQETQYF
>many|TRBV9|TRBJ1-1
CASSVWLNTEAFF
>.|TRBV6-2/TRBV6-3|TRBJ1-6
CASADHQGRTFYNSPLHF
>many|TRBV20-1|TRBJ2-5
CSARAGETQYF
>many|TRBV28|TRBJ2-5
CATSGGQETQYF
>many|TRBV6-1|TRBJ1-6
CASSGTGAFHNSPLHF
>few|TRBV11-1|TRBJ2-3
CASTRGLESTDTQYF
>few|TRBV12-3/TRBV12-4|TRBJ2-7
CASSFPGAGGSEQYF
>.|TRBV27|TRBJ2-7
CASAPGTARGEQYF
>many|TRBV6-5|TRBJ1-2
CASSYATAHYGYTF
>many|TRBV12-3/TRBV12-4|TRBJ2-2
CASSPSLMGVFSTGELFF
>many|TRBV12-3/TRBV12-4|TRBJ2-2
CASILGTGSNTGELFF
>many|TRBV11-2|TRBJ1-3
CASRLASGNTIYF
>many|TRBV5-1|TRBJ1-1
CASSLESGPGNTEAFF